This is a list of T cell receptor beta chains from one sample in a study of blood T cell repertoires in COVID-19. Here immunoSEQ multiplex PCR was the method, and the copy in TCRdb shows in-frame clones only, minus some. The sample lists 300,000 to 400,000 clones, around nine tenths occurring once. The sample was PBMCs or T cells enriched from blood (not recorded which). The receptors stem from a woman between 25 and 40 years old with acute COVID-19. The CDR3 runs from the conserved cysteine through the conserved F or W. D genes are given only for firm matches. Clone size is not always given. Where it is, it says once, few, many or a class for expanded clones.

cdr3_length j_call v_call d_call clone_size cdr3_aa cdr3_nt
17 TRBJ2-1 TRBV19 TRBD2 NA CASSRGTSAGAYNEQFF TGTGCCAGTAGTAGGGGTACTTCAGCGGGGGCCTACAATGAGCAGTTCTTC
14 TRBJ1-1 TRBV6-5 NA NA CASNRRTGTTEAFF TGTGCCAGCAATAGAAGAACAGGGACCACTGAAGCTTTCTTT
16 TRBJ1-6 TRBV2 TRBD1 NA CASRPTGLAGGPALHF TGTGCCAGCAGACCGACAGGGCTCGCTGGTGGTCCGGCCCTCCACTTT
15 TRBJ2-7 TRBV3-1/TRBV3-2 TRBD1 NA CASSQGGQTRYEQYF TGTGCCAGCAGCCAAGGGGGACAGACGCGCTACGAGCAGTACTTC
14 TRBJ2-2 TRBV20-1 NA NA CSASLGGRTGELFF TGCAGTGCTAGTCTGGGGGGAAGGACCGGGGAGCTGTTTTTT
11 TRBJ2-7 TRBV7-9 NA NA CASSLTDEQYF TGTGCCAGCAGCCTCACGGACGAGCAGTACTTC
15 TRBJ2-1 TRBV5-1 NA NA CASRKALGELDEQFF TGCGCCAGCAGAAAGGCTCTAGGAGAATTGGATGAGCAGTTCTTC
18 TRBJ2-5 TRBV2 TRBD2 once CASSEATGLAGNQETQYF TGTGCCAGCAGTGAAGCAACGGGACTAGCGGGGAACCAAGAGACCCAGTACTTC
16 TRBJ1-2 TRBV19 TRBD1 NA CASSMGVAGGTYGYTF TGTGCCAGTAGTATGGGGGTCGCAGGGGGCACCTATGGCTACACCTTC
15 TRBJ2-7 TRBV6-4 NA NA CASSGRRKESYEQYF TGTGCCAGCAGTGGACGGAGGAAGGAAAGCTACGAGCAGTACTTC
15 TRBJ1-5 TRBV15 NA NA CATSASHSLSQPQHF TGTGCCACCAGCGCCTCACACAGCCTCAGTCAGCCCCAGCATTTT
15 TRBJ1-6 TRBV5-1 NA NA CASSPVSVINSPLHF TGCGCCAGCAGCCCGGTGAGCGTGATTAATTCACCCCTCCACTTT
14 TRBJ2-1 TRBV3-1/TRBV3-2 NA few CASSRINLGGEQFF TGTGCCAGCAGCCGAATAAACTTGGGGGGTGAGCAGTTCTTC
16 TRBJ1-2 TRBV24-1 TRBD1 NA CATSDPSRTGDYGYTF TGTGCCACCAGTGACCCGTCCCGGACAGGGGACTATGGCTACACCTTC
16 TRBJ2-2 TRBV4-1 TRBD2 NA CASSQESGGAAGELFF TGCGCCAGCAGCCAGGAGAGCGGGGGGGCTGCCGGGGAGCTGTTTTTT
15 TRBJ2-7 TRBV19 TRBD1 NA CASSAGQGPHYEQYF TGTGCCAGTAGTGCTGGACAGGGTCCCCACTACGAGCAGTACTTC
13 TRBJ1-4 TRBV6-5 NA NA CASRGQHAEKLFF TGTGCCAGCAGGGGGCAGCATGCCGAAAAACTGTTTTTT
15 TRBJ2-3 TRBV9 NA NA CASSVGASRADTQYF TGTGCCAGCAGCGTAGGCGCTAGCCGGGCAGATACGCAGTATTTT
19 TRBJ1-4 TRBV7-6 TRBD1 NA CASSYRVGQGQRTNEKLFF TGTGCCAGCAGCTACCGAGTAGGACAGGGTCAGCGGACTAATGAAAAACTGTTTTTT
15 TRBJ1-1 TRBV6-5 NA NA CASSPTHTGLTEAFF TGTGCCAGCAGTCCCACCCACACAGGATTGACTGAAGCTTTCTTT
15 TRBJ2-1 TRBV28 NA NA CASSWGRGFVSEQFF TGTGCCAGCAGCTGGGGGCGGGGGTTCGTGAGTGAGCAGTTCTTC
19 TRBJ2-1 TRBV7-9 TRBD2 NA CASSLEASGGAMGRNEQFF TGTGCCAGCAGCTTAGAGGCTAGCGGGGGGGCGATGGGACGGAATGAGCAGTTCTTC
13 TRBJ2-5 TRBV19 NA NA CASSSNRGETQYF TGTGCCAGTAGTTCGAACCGAGGGGAGACCCAGTACTTC
17 TRBJ1-6 TRBV18 NA NA CASSPGQWSSYNSPLHF TGTGCCAGCTCACCAGGACAGTGGAGCTCCTATAATTCACCCCTCCACTTT
15 TRBJ2-7 TRBV19 NA NA CASSKANSGDYEQYF TGTGCCAGTAGTAAGGCCAATTCAGGGGACTACGAGCAGTACTTC
17 TRBJ2-7 TRBV5-1 TRBD2 NA CASSLTSGGASSYEQYF TGCGCCAGCAGCTTGACTAGCGGGGGCGCCTCCTCCTACGAGCAGTACTTC
17 TRBJ1-3 TRBV21-1 NA NA CASSKVGQAETGNTIYF TGTGCCAGCAGCAAAGTTGGACAGGCTGAGACTGGAAACACCATATATTTT
13 TRBJ1-1 TRBV2 NA NA CASIKDRNTEAFF TGTGCCAGCATTAAGGACAGGAACACTGAAGCTTTCTTT
14 TRBJ2-2 TRBV29-1 TRBD1 NA CSVLGQGNHGELFF TGCAGCGTACTCGGACAGGGGAATCACGGGGAGCTGTTTTTT
13 TRBJ1-4 TRBV12-3/TRBV12-4 NA few CASSFLTAEKLFF TGTGCCAGCAGTTTCCTTACAGCCGAAAAACTGTTTTTT
14 TRBJ2-7 TRBV15 TRBD1 NA CATSRYRGLYEQYF TGTGCCACCAGCAGGTACAGGGGGCTCTACGAGCAGTACTTC
20 TRBJ2-7 TRBV4-3 TRBD1 NA CASSHKVGTGGAVSPYEQYF TGCGCCAGCAGCCATAAAGTTGGGACAGGGGGCGCAGTTAGTCCCTACGAGCAGTACTTC
13 TRBJ2-7 TRBV2 TRBD1 NA CASSRTGLNEQYF TGTGCCAGCAGTAGGACAGGGTTGAACGAGCAGTACTTC
14 TRBJ1-1 TRBV6-1 NA NA CASSDMTANTEAFF TGTGCCAGCAGTGATATGACTGCGAACACTGAAGCTTTCTTT
14 TRBJ1-1 TRBV21-1 NA NA CARPPGGLDTEAFF TGTGCCCGTCCTCCGGGGGGGCTGGACACTGAAGCTTTCTTT
16 TRBJ1-3 TRBV9 NA NA CASSPAQAIIGDTIYF TGTGCCAGCAGCCCTGCCCAGGCGATCATCGGGGACACCATATATTTT
11 TRBJ1-2 TRBV27 TRBD1 NA CARQGLGGYTF TGTGCCCGACAGGGACTGGGAGGCTACACCTTC
12 TRBJ2-7 TRBV6-5 NA NA CASSRGVYEQYF TGTGCCAGCAGCCGGGGAGTCTACGAGCAGTACTTC
11 TRBJ2-7 TRBV30 NA NA CAWSSSYEQYF TGTGCCTGGTCCAGCTCCTACGAGCAGTACTTC
15 TRBJ2-7 TRBV3-1/TRBV3-2 NA NA CASSQEIGVTYEQYF TGTGCCAGCAGCCAAGAAATAGGAGTCACCTACGAGCAGTACTTC
16 TRBJ2-1 TRBV18 TRBD2 NA CASSPMLAGSYNEQFF TGTGCCAGCTCACCAATGCTAGCGGGCTCCTACAATGAGCAGTTCTTC
13 TRBJ1-5 TRBV24-1 NA NA CATSPGHLQPQHF TGTGCCACCAGTCCCGGACACCTACAGCCCCAGCATTTT
12 TRBJ2-3 TRBV7-6 NA once CASSSSTDTQYF TGTGCCAGCTCTAGCAGCACAGATACGCAGTATTTT
14 TRBJ2-1 TRBV7-9 NA NA CASTKGRQYNEQFF TGTGCCAGCACCAAGGGGCGACAGTACAATGAGCAGTTCTTC
14 TRBJ1-5 TRBV7-9 NA NA CASSLGIRDQPQHF TGTGCCAGCAGCTTAGGAATTCGGGATCAGCCCCAGCATTTT
16 TRBJ2-1 TRBV11-2 TRBD2 NA CASSQVLAGEDNEQFF TGTGCCAGCTCACAGGTGCTAGCGGGCGAAGACAATGAGCAGTTCTTC
19 TRBJ2-6 TRBV4-1 TRBD1 NA CASSRETGTGSSGANVLTF TGCGCCAGCAGCCGAGAAACCGGGACAGGGTCCTCTGGGGCCAACGTCCTGACTTTC
14 TRBJ1-1 TRBV5-1 NA few CASSFRGEGTEAFF TGCGCCAGCAGCTTCCGGGGTGAGGGCACTGAAGCTTTCTTT
15 TRBJ1-4 TRBV27 NA NA CASSSQGGNNEKLFF TGTGCCAGCAGTTCACAGGGTGGGAATAATGAAAAACTGTTTTTT
12 TRBJ1-2 TRBV12-3/TRBV12-4 NA NA CASSFGGGGYTF TGTGCCAGCAGTTTTGGGGGGGGAGGCTACACCTTC
15 TRBJ1-1 TRBV19 NA NA CASSIKYSSGTEAFF TGTGCCAGTAGTATTAAGTATTCCTCCGGGACTGAAGCTTTCTTT